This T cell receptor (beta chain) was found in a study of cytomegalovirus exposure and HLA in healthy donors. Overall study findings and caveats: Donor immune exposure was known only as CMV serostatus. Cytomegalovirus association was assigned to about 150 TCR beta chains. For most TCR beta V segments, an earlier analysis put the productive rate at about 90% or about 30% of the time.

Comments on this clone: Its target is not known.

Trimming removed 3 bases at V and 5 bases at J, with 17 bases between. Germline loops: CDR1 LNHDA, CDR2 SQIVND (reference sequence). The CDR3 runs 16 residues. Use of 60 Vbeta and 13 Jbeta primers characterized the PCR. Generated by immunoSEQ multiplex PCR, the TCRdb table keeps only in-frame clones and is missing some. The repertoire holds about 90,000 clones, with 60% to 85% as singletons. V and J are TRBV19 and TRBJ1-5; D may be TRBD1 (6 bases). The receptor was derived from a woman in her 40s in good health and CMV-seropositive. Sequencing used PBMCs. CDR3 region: CASSILLQGPHQPQHF. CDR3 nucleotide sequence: TGTGCCAGTAGTATTTTATTGCAGGGGCCCCATCAGCCCCAGCATTTT.